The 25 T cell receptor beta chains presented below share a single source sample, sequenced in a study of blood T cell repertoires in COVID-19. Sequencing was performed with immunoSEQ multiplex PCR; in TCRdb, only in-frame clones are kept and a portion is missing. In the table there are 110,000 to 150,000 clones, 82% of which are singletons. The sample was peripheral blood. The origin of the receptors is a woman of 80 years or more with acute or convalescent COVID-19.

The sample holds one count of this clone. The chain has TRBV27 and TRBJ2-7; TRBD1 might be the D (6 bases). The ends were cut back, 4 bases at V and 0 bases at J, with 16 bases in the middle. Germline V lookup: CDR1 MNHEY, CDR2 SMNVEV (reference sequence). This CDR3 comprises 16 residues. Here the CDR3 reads CASSSNPRDNSYEQYF. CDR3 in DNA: TGTGCCAGCAGTTCCAACCCCCGGGACAACTCCTACGAGCAGTACTTC.

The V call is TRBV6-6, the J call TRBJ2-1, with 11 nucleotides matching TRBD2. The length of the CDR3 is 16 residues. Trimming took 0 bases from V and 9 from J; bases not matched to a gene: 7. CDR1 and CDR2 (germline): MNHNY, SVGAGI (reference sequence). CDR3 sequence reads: CASSYSSVAGGSEQFF. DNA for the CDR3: TGTGCCAGCAGTTACTCGAGTGTAGCGGGGGGGTCTGAGCAGTTCTTC.

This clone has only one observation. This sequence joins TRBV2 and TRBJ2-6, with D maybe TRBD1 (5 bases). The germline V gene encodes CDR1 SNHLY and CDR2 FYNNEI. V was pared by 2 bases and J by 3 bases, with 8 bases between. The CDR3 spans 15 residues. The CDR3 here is CASSEQGIGANVLTF. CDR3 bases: TGTGCCAGCAGTGAACAGGGCATTGGGGCCAACGTCCTGACTTTC.

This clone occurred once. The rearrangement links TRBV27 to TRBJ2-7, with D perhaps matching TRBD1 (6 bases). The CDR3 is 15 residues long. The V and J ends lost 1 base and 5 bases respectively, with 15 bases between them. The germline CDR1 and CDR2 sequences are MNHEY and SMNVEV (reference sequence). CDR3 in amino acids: CASSLWAGAVNEQYF. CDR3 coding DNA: TGTGCCAGCAGTTTATGGGCAGGGGCTGTGAACGAGCAGTACTTC.

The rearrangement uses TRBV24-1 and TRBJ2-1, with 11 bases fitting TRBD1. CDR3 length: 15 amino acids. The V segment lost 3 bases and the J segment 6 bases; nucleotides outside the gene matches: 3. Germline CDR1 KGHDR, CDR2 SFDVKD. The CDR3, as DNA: TGTGCCACCAGTGATCCCGGGACAGGGGGCAATGAGCAGTTCTTC. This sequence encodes CATSDPGTGGNEQFF.

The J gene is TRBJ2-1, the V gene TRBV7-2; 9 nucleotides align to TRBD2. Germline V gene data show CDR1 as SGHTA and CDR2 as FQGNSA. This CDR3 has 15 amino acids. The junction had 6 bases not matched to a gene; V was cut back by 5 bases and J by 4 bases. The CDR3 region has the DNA TGTGCCAGCAGCCTTAGCGGGGGCCGTTACAATGAGCAGTTCTTC. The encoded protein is CASSLSGGRYNEQFF.

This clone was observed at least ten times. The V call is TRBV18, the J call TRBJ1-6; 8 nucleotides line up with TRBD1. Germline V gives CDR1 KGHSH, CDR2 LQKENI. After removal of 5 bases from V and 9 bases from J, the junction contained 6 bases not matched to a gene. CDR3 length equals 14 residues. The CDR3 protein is CASSDQDRASPLHF. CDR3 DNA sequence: TGTGCCAGCTCAGATCAGGACAGGGCTTCACCCCTCCACTTT.

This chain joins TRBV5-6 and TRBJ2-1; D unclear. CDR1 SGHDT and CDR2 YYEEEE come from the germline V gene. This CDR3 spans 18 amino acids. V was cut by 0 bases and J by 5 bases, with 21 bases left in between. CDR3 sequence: CASSLASESYQIDNEQFF. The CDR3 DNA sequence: TGTGCCAGCAGCTTGGCCTCTGAAAGCTACCAAATCGACAATGAGCAGTTCTTC. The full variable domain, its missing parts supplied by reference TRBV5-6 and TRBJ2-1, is DAGVTQSPTHLIKTRGQQVTLRCSPKSGHDTVSWYQQALGQGPQFIFQYYEEEERQRGNFPDRFSGHQFPNYSSELNVNALLLGDSALYLCASSLASESYQIDNEQFFGPGTRLTVL.

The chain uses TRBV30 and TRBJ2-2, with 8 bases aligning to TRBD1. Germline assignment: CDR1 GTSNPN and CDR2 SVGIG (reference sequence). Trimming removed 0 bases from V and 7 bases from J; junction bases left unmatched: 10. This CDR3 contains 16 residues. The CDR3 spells CAWSVSSGGIDGELFF. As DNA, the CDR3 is TGTGCCTGGAGTGTAAGCTCAGGGGGCATAGACGGGGAGCTGTTTTTT. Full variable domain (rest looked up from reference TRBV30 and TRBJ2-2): SQTIHQWPATLVQPVGSPLSLECTVEGTSNPNLYWYRQAAGRGLQLLFYSVGIGQISSEVPQNLSASRPQDRQFILSSKKLLLSDSGFYLCAWSVSSGGIDGELFFGEGSRLTVL.

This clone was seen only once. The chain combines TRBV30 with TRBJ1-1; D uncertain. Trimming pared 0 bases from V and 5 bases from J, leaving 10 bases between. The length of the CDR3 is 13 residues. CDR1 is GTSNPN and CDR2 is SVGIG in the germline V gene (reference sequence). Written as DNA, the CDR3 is TGTGCCTGGAGTGTACTGACGGGGACTGAAGCTTTCTTT. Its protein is CAWSVLTGTEAFF. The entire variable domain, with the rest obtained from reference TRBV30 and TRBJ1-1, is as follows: SQTIHQWPATLVQPVGSPLSLECTVEGTSNPNLYWYRQAAGRGLQLLFYSVGIGQISSEVPQNLSASRPQDRQFILSSKKLLLSDSGFYLCAWSVLTGTEAFFGQGTRLTVV.

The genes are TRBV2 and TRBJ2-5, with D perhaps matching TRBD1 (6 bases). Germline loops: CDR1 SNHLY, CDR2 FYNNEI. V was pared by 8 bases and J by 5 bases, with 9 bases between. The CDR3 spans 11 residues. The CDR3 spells CASRQVETQYF. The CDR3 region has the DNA TGTGCCAGCCGACAGGTGGAGACCCAGTACTTC.

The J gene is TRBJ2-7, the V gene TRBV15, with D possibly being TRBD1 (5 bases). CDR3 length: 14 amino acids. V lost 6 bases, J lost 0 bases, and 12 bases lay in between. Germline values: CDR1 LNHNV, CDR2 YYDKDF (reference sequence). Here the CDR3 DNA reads TGTGCCACCAGACCGACAGTGAGCTCCTACGAGCAGTACTTC. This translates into CATRPTVSSYEQYF.

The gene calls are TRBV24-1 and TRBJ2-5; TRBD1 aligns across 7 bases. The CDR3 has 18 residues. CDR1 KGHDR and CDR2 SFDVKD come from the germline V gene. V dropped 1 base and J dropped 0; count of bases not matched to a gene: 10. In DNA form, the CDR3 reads TGTGCCACCAGTGATTTTGGTGGGACAGCAGTGTACCAAGAGACCCAGTACTTC. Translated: CATSDFGGTAVYQETQYF.

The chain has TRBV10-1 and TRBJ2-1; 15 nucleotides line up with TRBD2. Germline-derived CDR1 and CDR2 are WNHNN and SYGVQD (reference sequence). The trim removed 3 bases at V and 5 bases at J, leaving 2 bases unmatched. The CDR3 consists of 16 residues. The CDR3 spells CASSDRTSGRDNEQFF. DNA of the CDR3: TGCGCCAGCAGTGACCGGACTAGCGGGAGGGACAATGAGCAGTTCTTC.

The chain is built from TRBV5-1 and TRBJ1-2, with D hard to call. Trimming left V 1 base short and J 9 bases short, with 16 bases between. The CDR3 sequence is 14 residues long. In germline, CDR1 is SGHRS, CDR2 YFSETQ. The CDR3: CASSLFPGDPSYTF. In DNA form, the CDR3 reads TGCGCCAGCAGCTTGTTCCCCGGAGACCCAAGCTACACCTTC.

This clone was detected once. The CDR3 nucleotides are TGCGCCAGCAGTGAGGGCATTTCCTACGAGCAGTACTTC. Translating gives CASSEGISYEQYF. The chain has TRBV10-1 and TRBJ2-7; no definite D call. Trimming took off 2 bases at V and 1 base at J, with 6 bases between the two ends. CDR3 length: 13 residues. Germline assignment: CDR1 WNHNN and CDR2 SYGVQD (reference sequence).

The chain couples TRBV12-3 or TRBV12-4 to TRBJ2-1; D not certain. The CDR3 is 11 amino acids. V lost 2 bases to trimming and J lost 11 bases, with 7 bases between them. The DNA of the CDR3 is TGTGCCAGCAGTTTATCTGCGAAGCAGTTCTTC. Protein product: CASSLSAKQFF.

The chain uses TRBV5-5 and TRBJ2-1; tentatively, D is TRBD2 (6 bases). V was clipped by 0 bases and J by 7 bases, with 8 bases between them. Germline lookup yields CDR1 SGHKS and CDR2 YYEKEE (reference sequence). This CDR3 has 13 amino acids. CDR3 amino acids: CASSLEEGNEQFF. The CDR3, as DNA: TGTGCCAGCAGCTTGGAGGAGGGGAATGAGCAGTTCTTC.

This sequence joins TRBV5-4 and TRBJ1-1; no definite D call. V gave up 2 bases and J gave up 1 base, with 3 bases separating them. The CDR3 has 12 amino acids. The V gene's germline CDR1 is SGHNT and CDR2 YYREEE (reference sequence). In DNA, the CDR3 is TGTGCCAGCAGCTTCAAGAACACTGAAGCTTTCTTT. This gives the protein CASSFKNTEAFF.

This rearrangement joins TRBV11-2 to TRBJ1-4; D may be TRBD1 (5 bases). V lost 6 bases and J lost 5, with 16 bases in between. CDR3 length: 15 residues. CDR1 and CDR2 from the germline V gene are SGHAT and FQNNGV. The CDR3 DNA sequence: TGTGCCAGCAGAAAGACCAGGGTGCAGAATGAAAAACTGTTTTTT. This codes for CASRKTRVQNEKLFF.

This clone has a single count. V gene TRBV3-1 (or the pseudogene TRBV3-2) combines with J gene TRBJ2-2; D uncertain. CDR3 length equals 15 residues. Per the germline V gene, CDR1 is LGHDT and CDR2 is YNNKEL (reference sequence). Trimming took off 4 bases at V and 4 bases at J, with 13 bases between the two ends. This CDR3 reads CASSRAPAPTGELFF. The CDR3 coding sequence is TGTGCCAGCAGCCGAGCGCCAGCCCCCACCGGGGAGCTGTTTTTT.

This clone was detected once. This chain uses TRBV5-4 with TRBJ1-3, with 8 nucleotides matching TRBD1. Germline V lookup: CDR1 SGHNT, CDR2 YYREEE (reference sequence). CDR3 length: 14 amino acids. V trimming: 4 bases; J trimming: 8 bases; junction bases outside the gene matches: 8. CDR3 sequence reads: CASSLTGGRDTIYF. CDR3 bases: TGTGCCAGCAGCCTTACAGGGGGTAGGGACACCATATATTTT.

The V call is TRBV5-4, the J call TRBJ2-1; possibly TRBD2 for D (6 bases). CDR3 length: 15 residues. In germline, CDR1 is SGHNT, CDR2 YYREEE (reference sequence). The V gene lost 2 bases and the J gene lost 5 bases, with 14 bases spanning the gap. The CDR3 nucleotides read TGTGCCAGCAGCTTTAGCCGGGACTTCCACAATGAGCAGTTCTTC. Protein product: CASSFSRDFHNEQFF.

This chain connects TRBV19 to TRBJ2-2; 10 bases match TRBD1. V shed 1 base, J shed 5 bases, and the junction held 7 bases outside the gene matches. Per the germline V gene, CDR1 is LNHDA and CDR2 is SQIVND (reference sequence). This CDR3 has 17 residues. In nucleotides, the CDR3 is TGTGCCAGTAGTATAGGACAGGGGGCGAAAAGGACCGGGGAGCTGTTTTTT. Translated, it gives CASSIGQGAKRTGELFF.

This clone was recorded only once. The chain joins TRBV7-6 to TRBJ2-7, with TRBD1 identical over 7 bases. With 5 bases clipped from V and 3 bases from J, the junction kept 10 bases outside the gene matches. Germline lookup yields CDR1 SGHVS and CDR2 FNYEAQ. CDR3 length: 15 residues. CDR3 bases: TGTGCCAGCAGCACTGGGACAGCGAAGGACTACGAGCAGTACTTC. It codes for CASSTGTAKDYEQYF.